This T cell receptor beta chain derives from a study of blood T cell repertoires in COVID-19. The repertoire was sequenced with immunoSEQ multiplex PCR; TCRdb's copy has only in-frame clones and lacks some. In the table there are 250,000 to 300,000 clones, approximately 91% of which are singletons. This CDR3 is built from 15 residues. With V trimmed by 1 base and J by 7 bases, 8 bases remained unmatched. The germline V gene encodes CDR1 SGHVS and CDR2 FNYEAQ. This study enrolled people aged 18 to 89 from about two dozen US geographic areas. The specimen sequenced was PBMCs or T cells enriched from blood (not recorded which). The receptor was derived from a woman aged 40 to 55 with acute COVID-19. J is TRBJ2-5 and V is TRBV7-6; 8 nucleotides agree with TRBD2. The CDR3 coding sequence is TGTGCCAGCAGCTTAGTGGGACTAGGAGTCGGGACCCAGTACTTC. Its protein product is CASSLVGLGVGTQYF. The full variable domain, completed using reference TRBV7-6 and TRBJ2-5, is GAGVSQSPRYKVTKRGQDVALRCDPISGHVSLYWYRQALGQGPEFLTYFNYEAQQDKSGLPNDRFSAERPEGSISTLTIQRTEQRDSAMYRCASSLVGLGVGTQYFGPGTRLLVL.